The T cell receptor (beta chain) under discussion was sequenced for a study of T cells in Graves' hyperthyroidism and ophthalmopathy. What was amplified from RNA transcripts were TCR beta CDR3 regions. First-round RT-PCR with HTBI primers amplified the TCR CDR3 region. TCRdb redid the calling of the multiplex PCR reads with MiXCR, one entry per CDR3 protein. The sample lists some 650,000 distinct CDR3 sequences, approximately 15% occurring once. In its sample, this clonotype was seen a few times. Trimming shortened V by 4 bases and J by 5 bases, and 18 bases separated the two germline ends. In germline, CDR1 is MGHRA, CDR2 YSYEKL. The CDR3 has 15 amino acids.

This receptor was taken from a woman aged 40 to 55 with Graves' ophthalmopathy. V gene TRBV4-1 combines with J gene TRBJ2-7; perhaps TRBD2 as D (6 bases). The sequenced sample was blood. For the CDR3, the DNA is TGCGCCAGCAGCCCCACTGGGAGGAGGCAAGACGAGCAGTACTTC. Protein product: CASSPTGRRQDEQYF.